This T cell receptor beta chain was sequenced in a study of cytomegalovirus exposure and HLA in healthy donors. The PCR had 60 Vbeta and 13 Jbeta primers. The data were produced by immunoSEQ multiplex PCR, yet TCRdb's version contains in-frame clones alone and is incomplete. This sample has some 150,000 clones, with over 60% found just once. From germline, CDR1 is GTSNPN and CDR2 SVGIG (reference sequence). The germline V and J ends were trimmed by 5 bases and 10 bases, with 15 bases remaining between them. There are 12 residues in the CDR3. This sequence originates from a male donor in good health and CMV-seronegative. Source material: PBMCs. The chain links TRBV30 to TRBJ2-1; tentatively, D is TRBD2 (7 bases). For the CDR3, the DNA is TGTGCCTGGCGTAGGGGGGGAGAGGAGCAGTTCTTC. As protein: CAWRRGGEEQFF.